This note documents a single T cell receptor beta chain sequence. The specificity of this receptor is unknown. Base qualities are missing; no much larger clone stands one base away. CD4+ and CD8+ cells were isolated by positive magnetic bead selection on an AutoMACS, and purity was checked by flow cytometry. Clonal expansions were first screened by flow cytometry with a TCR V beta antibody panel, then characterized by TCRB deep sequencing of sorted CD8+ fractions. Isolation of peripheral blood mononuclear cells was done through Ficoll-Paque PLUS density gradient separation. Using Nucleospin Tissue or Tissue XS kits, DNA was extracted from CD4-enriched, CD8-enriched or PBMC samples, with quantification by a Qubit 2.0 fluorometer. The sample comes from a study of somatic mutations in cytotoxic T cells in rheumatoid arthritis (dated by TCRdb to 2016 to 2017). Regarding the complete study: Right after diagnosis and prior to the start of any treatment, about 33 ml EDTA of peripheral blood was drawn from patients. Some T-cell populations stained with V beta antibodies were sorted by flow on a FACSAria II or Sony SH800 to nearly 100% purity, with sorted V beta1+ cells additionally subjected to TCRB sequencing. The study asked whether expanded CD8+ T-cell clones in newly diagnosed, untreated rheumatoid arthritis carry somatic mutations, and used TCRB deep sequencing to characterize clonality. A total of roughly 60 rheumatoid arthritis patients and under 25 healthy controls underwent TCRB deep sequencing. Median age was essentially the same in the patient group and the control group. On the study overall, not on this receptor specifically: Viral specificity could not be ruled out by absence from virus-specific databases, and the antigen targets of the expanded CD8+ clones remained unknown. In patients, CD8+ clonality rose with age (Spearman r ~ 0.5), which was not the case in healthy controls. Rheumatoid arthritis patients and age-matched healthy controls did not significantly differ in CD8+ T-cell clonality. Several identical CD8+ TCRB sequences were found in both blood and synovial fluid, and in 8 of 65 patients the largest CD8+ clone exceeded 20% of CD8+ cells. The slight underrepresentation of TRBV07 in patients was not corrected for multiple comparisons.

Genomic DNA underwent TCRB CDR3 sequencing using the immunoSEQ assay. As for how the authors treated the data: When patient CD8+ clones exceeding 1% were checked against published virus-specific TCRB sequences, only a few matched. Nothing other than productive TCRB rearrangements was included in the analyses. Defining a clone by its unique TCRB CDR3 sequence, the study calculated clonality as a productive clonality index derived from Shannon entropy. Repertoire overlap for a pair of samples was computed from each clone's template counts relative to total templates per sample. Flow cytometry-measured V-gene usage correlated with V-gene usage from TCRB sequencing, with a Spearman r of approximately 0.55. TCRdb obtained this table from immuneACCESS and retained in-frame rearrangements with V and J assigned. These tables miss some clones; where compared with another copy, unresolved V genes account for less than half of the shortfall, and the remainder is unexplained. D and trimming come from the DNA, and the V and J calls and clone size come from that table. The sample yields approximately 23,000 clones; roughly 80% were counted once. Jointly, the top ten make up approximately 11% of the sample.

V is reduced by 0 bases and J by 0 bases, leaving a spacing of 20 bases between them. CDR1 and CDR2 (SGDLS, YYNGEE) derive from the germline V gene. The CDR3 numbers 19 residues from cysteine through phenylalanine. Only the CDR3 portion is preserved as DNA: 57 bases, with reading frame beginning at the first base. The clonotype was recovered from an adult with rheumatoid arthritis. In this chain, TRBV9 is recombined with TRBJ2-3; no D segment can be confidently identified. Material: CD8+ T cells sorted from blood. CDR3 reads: CASSVDQVPFWPSTDTQYF. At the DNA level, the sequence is TGTGCCAGCAGCGTAGATCAGGTGCCCTTTTGGCCTAGCACAGATACGCAGTATTTT.